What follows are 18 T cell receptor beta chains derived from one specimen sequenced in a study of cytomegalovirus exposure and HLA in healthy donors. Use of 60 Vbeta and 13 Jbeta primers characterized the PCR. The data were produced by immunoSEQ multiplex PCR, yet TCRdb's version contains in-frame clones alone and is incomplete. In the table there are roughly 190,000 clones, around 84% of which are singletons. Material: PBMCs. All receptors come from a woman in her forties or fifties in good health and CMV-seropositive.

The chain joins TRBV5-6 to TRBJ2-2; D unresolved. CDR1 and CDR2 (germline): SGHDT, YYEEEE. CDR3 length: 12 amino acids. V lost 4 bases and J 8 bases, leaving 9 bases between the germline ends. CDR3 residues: CASSVRPGELFF. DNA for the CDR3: TGTGCCAGCAGCGTGCGCCCAGGGGAGCTGTTTTTT.

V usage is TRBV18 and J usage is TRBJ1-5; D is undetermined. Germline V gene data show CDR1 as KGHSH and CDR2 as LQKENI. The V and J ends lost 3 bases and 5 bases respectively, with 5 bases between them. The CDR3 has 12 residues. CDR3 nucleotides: TGTGCCAGCTCACCCGCGGATCAGCCCCAGCATTTT. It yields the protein CASSPADQPQHF.

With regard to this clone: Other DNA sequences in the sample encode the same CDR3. The CDR3 here is CASSLEGSQPQHF. In DNA, the CDR3 is TGCGCCAGCAGCTTGGAAGGGAGTCAGCCCCAGCATTTT. This chain links TRBV5-1 with TRBJ1-5; D not resolved. Deletions cut 0 bases from V and 6 bases from J, with 7 bases between. The CDR3 sequence is 13 residues long. In germline, CDR1 is SGHRS, CDR2 YFSETQ.

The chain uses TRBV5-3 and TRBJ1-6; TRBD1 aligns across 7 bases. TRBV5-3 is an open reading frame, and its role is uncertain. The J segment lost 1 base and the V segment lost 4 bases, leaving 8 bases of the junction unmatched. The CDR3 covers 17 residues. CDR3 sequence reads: CARSPRQGKSYNSPLHF. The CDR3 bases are TGTGCCAGAAGCCCAAGACAGGGAAAGTCCTATAATTCACCCCTCCACTTT.

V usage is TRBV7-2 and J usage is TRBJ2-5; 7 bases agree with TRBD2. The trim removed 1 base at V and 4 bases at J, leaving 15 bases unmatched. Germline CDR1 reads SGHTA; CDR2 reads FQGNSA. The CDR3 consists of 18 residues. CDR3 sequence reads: CASSLGPPSGVGRETQYF. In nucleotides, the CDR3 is TGTGCCAGCAGCTTAGGTCCACCAAGCGGGGTGGGTAGAGAGACCCAGTACTTC.

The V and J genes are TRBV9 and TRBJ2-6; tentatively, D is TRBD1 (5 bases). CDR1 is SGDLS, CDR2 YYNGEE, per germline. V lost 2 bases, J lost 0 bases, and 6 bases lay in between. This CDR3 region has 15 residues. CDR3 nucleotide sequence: TGTGCCAGCAGCGTTAGGGGCTCTGGGGCCAACGTCCTGACTTTC. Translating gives CASSVRGSGANVLTF.

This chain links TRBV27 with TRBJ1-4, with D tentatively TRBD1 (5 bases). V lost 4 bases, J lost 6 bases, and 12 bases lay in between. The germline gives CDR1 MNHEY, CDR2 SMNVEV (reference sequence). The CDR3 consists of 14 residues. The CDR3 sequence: CASSSFQGDEKLFF. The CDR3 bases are TGTGCCAGCAGTTCATTCCAGGGCGATGAAAAACTGTTTTTT. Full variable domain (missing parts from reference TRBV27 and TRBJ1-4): EAQVTQNPRYLITVTGKKLTVTCSQNMNHEYMSWYRQDPGLGLRQIYYSMNVEVTDKGDVPEGYKVSRKEKRNFPLILESPSPNQTSLYFCASSSFQGDEKLFFGSGTQLSVL.

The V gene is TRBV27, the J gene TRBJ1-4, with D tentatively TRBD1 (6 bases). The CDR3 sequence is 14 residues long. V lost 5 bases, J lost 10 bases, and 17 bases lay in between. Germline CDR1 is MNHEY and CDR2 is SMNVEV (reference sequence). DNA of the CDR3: TGTGCCAGCAGTCCCGAGACAGGTCGTGGAAAACTGTTTTTT. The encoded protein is CASSPETGRGKLFF.

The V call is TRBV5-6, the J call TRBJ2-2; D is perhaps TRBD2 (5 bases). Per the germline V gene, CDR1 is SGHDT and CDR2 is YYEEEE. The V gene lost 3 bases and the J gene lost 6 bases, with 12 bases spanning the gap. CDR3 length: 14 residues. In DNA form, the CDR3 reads TGTGCCAGCAGCTATACAACGGGGTCCGGGGAGCTGTTTTTT. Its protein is CASSYTTGSGELFF.

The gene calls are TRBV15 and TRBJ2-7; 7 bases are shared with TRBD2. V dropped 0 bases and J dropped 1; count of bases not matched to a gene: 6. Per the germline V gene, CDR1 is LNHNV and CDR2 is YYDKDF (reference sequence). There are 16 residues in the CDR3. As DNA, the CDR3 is TGTGCCACCAGCAGAGAGACTAGCCGACCATCCTACGAGCAGTACTTC. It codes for CATSRETSRPSYEQYF.

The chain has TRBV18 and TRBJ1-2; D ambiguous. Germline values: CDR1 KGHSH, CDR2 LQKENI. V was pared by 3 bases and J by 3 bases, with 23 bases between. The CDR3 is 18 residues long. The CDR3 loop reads CASSPVPNVGSPDYGYTF. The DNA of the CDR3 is TGTGCCAGCTCACCCGTTCCCAACGTGGGGAGCCCTGACTATGGCTACACCTTC.

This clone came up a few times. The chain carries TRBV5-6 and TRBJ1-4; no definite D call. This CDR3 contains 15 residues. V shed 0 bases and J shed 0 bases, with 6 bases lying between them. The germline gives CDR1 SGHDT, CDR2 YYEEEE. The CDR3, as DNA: TGTGCCAGCAGCTTGGCTATTGCAACTAATGAAAAACTGTTTTTT. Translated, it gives CASSLAIATNEKLFF.

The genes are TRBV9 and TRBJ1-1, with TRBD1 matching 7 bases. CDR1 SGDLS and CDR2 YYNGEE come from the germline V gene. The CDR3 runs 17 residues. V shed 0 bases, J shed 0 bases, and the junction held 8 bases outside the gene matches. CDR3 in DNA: TGTGCCAGCAGCGTAGAGCCCCGGGACAGCCTGAACACTGAAGCTTTCTTT. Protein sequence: CASSVEPRDSLNTEAFF.

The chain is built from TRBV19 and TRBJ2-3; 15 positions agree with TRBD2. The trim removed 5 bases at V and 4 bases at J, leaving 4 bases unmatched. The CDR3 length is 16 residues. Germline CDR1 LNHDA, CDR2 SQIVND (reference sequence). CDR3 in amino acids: CASSPRTSGGADTQYF. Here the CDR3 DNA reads TGTGCCAGTAGTCCCCGGACTAGCGGGGGGGCAGATACGCAGTATTTT.

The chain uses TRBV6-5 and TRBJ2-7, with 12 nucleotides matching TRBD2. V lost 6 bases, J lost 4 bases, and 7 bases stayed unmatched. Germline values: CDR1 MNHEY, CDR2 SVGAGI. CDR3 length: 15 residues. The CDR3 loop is CASRSASGGAYEQYF. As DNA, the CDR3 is TGTGCCAGCAGGTCGGCTAGCGGGGGGGCGTACGAGCAGTACTTC.

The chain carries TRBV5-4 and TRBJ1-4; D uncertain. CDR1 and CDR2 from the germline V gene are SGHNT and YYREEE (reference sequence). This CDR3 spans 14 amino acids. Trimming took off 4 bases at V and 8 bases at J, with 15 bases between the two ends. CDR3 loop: CASSPLGVKEKLFF. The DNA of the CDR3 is TGTGCCAGCAGCCCCCTCGGGGTAAAGGAAAAACTGTTTTTT.

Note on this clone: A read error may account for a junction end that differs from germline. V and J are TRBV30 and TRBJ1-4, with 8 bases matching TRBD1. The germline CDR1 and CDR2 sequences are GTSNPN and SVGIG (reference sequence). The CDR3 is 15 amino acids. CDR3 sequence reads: CAWSVPWTGSEKLLF. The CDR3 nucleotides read TGTGCCTGGAGTGTTCCGTGGACAGGGAGTGAAAAACTGCTTTTT.

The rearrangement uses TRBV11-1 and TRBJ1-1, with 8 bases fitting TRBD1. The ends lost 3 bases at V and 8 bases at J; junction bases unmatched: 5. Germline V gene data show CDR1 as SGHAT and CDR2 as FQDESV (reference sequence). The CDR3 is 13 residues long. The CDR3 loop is CASSLLDRGEAFF. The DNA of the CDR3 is TGTGCCAGCAGCTTGCTTGACAGGGGAGAAGCTTTCTTT.